This TCR beta chain was captured in a study of T cell responses to AZD1222 COVID-19 vaccine. Study-wide points: Within unmutated variant regions lay the reported targets of nearly half of spike-specific TCRs. Regions 160-218 and 743-854 held dominance among vaccine-associated CD4 TCRs, which spanned spike. The donor group comprised mostly white British people and more females; the analysis possibly underestimated clonal diversity.

The germline V and J ends were trimmed by 6 bases and 7 bases, with 15 bases remaining between them. The CDR3 extends over 13 amino acids. Per germline, CDR1 MNHNY and CDR2 SVGAGI (reference sequence). Libraries were prepared by immunoSEQ multiplex PCR; TCRdb keeps only in-frame clonotypes and omits some of them. The repertoire holds roughly 130,000 clones, just under 95% seen once, with roughly 7.2% in the top ten. Concerning this clone itself: The antigen remains undetermined.

The specimen was peripheral blood, collected on day 0 of AZD1222 vaccination. V and J are TRBV6-6 and TRBJ1-2; unclear D gene. The clonotype comes from an adult in good health. The CDR3 region has the DNA TGTGCCAGCAGGCGATACGAAGACGTTGGCTACACCTTC. As protein: CASRRYEDVGYTF.